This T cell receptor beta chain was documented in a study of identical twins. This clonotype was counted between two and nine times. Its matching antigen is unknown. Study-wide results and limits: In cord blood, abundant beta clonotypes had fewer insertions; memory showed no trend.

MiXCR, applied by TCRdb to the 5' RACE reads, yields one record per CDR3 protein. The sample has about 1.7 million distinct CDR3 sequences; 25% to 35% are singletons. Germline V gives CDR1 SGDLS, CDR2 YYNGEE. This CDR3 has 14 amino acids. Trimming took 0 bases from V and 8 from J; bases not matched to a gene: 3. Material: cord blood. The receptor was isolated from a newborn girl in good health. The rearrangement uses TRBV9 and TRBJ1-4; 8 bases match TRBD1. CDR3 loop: CASSVGTGKEKLFF. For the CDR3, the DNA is TGTGCCAGCAGCGTAGGGACAGGGAAGGAAAAACTGTTTTTT.